A selection of T cell receptor beta chains follows, all from one sample in a study of CD8 T cells in ankylosing spondylitis. Each CDR3 protein gets one entry after TCRdb re-called the 5' RACE reads with MiXCR. Here the sample spans over 100,000 distinct CDR3 sequences, approximately 10% being singletons. The sequencing input was blood, either unsorted or a sorted T cell fraction (not recorded which). Receptors were obtained from a female donor with ankylosing spondylitis or in good health (not recorded which). CDR3s include the opening cysteine and the closing phenylalanine or tryptophan. D genes are given only for firm matches. Size tells how often a clone was seen (once, few, many) or the class of an expanded clone, and some rows leave it out.

cdr3_length	v_call	clone_size	j_call	d_call	cdr3_nt	cdr3_aa
14	TRBV29-1	many	TRBJ2-2	-	TGCAGCGTTGATGACTATTCAGGGGCCGGGGAGCTGTTTTTT	CSVDDYSGAGELFF
14	TRBV5-1	many	TRBJ1-5	-	TGCGCCAGCAGCTTGGGTCAGCCCAATCAGCCCCAGCATTTT	CASSLGQPNQPQHF
17	TRBV7-6	many	TRBJ2-3	TRBD2	TGTGCCAGCAGCTTAGTCGTACTAGCGGAGACCACAGATACGCAGTATTTT	CASSLVVLAETTDTQYF
14	TRBV20-1	many	TRBJ1-5	TRBD1	TGCAGTGCTACCCGGACAGGGGGGGATCAGCCCCAGCATTTT	CSATRTGGDQPQHF
15	TRBV29-1	many	TRBJ2-2	TRBD1	TGCAGCGTTCAGGACAGGGACCCGAACACCGGGGAGCTGTTTTTT	CSVQDRDPNTGELFF
14	TRBV20-1	many	TRBJ2-4	-	TGCAGCGCAATAGGGGGGGGCTCCAAAAACATTCAGTACTTC	CSAIGGGSKNIQYF
15	TRBV28	-	TRBJ1-4	-	TGTGCCAGCAACGGGGGAGGGGCCGAGAATGAAAAACTGTTTTTT	CASNGGGAENEKLFF
13	TRBV7-9	many	TRBJ2-3	-	TGTGCCAGCAGTTCGGCCCGCACAGATACGCAGTATTTT	CASSSARTDTQYF
14	TRBV28	-	TRBJ2-7	-	TGTGCCAGCAGTTTACCCAGCTCAATCTACGAGCAGTACTTC	CASSLPSSIYEQYF
14	TRBV3-1	many	TRBJ2-2	-	TGTGCCAGCAGCCGGCACAGCGACACCGGGGAGCTGTTTTTT	CASSRHSDTGELFF
13	TRBV2	many	TRBJ2-7	-	TGTGCCAGCAGTGATGACTATACCTACGAGCAGTACTTC	CASSDDYTYEQYF
15	TRBV12-3/TRBV12-4	few	TRBJ2-7	-	TGTGCCAGCAGACTTGCTGGGGCGGGAAACTACGAGCAGTACTTC	CASRLAGAGNYEQYF
14	TRBV11-2	-	TRBJ2-7	TRBD2	TGTGCCAGCAGCTCATTTAGCGGGGGGCGCGAGCAGTACTTC	CASSSFSGGREQYF
13	TRBV5-1	many	TRBJ2-3	-	TGCGCCAGCAGCTTGGGCGACACAGATACGCAGTATTTT	CASSLGDTDTQYF
14	TRBV7-2	many	TRBJ2-1	TRBD1	TGTGCCAGCTTGGTGGACAGGGGCTCCAATGAGCAGTTCTTC	CASLVDRGSNEQFF
15	TRBV11-2	many	TRBJ2-7	TRBD2	TGTGCCAGCAGCTTAGTAGCGGGGAGCTCCTACGAGCAGTACTTC	CASSLVAGSSYEQYF
14	TRBV29-1	many	TRBJ2-1	-	TGCAGCGTTGAGGCGGTAAGCTCCTACAATGAGCAGTTCTTC	CSVEAVSSYNEQFF
13	TRBV29-1	many	TRBJ1-1	-	TGCAGCGTAAAACCGACGGAGAACACTGAAGCTTTCTTT	CSVKPTENTEAFF
14	TRBV20-1	many	TRBJ2-1	TRBD2	TGCAGTGCTCTGAGCGGGGCCCTCTCCAATGAGCAGTTCTTC	CSALSGALSNEQFF
15	TRBV12-3/TRBV12-4	few	TRBJ1-2	TRBD1	TGTGCCAGCAGTTTGGGACAGGCTCTAATCTGGGACTACACCTTC	CASSLGQALIWDYTF
16	TRBV7-6	-	TRBJ2-3	TRBD2	TGTGCCAGCAGCCTAGAGCTAGCGGGCCTAACAGATACGCAGTATTTT	CASSLELAGLTDTQYF
16	TRBV10-1	many	TRBJ1-1	TRBD1	TGCGCCATCTCTCCGGGACACAGGGGTTGGTGCACTGAAGCTTTCTTT	CAISPGHRGWCTEAFF
13	TRBV11-1	many	TRBJ2-1	-	TGTGCCAGCAGCTTAGTCTTCCCTCGGGAGCAGTTCTTC	CASSLVFPREQFF
15	TRBV19	-	TRBJ2-1	-	TGTGCCAGTTCCTATCCCCCCGGACAGCCTATAGAGCAGTTCTTC	CASSYPPGQPIEQFF
12	TRBV20-1	many	TRBJ2-3	TRBD2	TGCAGTGCTAGGGGGTTAGAGGGACTAGCGCCTTTT	CSARGLEGLAPF
14	TRBV12-3/TRBV12-4	-	TRBJ2-1	TRBD2	TGTGCCAGCAGTTTTAGCGGGAGCTCCAATGAGCAGTTCTTC	CASSFSGSSNEQFF
14	TRBV6-5	many	TRBJ2-5	TRBD2	TGTGCCAGCAGTTACCAGCGGGGTGGAGAGACCCAGTACTTC	CASSYQRGGETQYF
12	TRBV11-2	-	TRBJ2-3	-	TGTGCCAGCAGCTTATCGAGAGATACGCAGTATTTT	CASSLSRDTQYF
13	TRBV12-3/TRBV12-4	-	TRBJ2-1	TRBD2	TGTGCCAGCAGGCCTAGCGGGGGGGCCGGGCAGTTCTTC	CASRPSGGAGQFF
13	TRBV4-1	-	TRBJ2-1	-	TGCGCCAGCAGCCAAGTCTATGACAATGAGCAGTTCTTC	CASSQVYDNEQFF
12	TRBV29-1	many	TRBJ2-5	-	TGCAGCGTTCGGGACTTCCAAGAGACCCAGTACTTC	CSVRDFQETQYF
14	TRBV20-1	many	TRBJ2-4	-	TGCAGTGCTGGAGAGGGCACAGCCAAAAACATTCAGTACTTC	CSAGEGTAKNIQYF
19	TRBV7-4	many	TRBJ1-3	-	TGTGCCAGCAGCTTGAAACCCTGGGACACCTTTCTCTCTGGAAACACCATATATTTT	CASSLKPWDTFLSGNTIYF
16	TRBV28	many	TRBJ2-1	TRBD1	TGTGCCAGCAGTTTATTAGGGACAGGGGTCTACAATGAGCAGTTCTTC	CASSLLGTGVYNEQFF
13	TRBV7-9	many	TRBJ1-1	TRBD1	TGTGCCAGCAGCTCAGGGGGCAACACTGAAGCTTTCTTT	CASSSGGNTEAFF
15	TRBV11-3	few	TRBJ2-1	TRBD2	TGTGCCAGCAGCTTGGGGGCGGGAGGAACGAATGAGCAGTTCTTC	CASSLGAGGTNEQFF
15	TRBV11-2	many	TRBJ2-7	-	TGTGCCAGCAGCTTCCGGTTGGGGCTAGCGAATGAGCAGTACTTC	CASSFRLGLANEQYF
11	TRBV12-3/TRBV12-4	many	TRBJ2-7	-	TGTGCCAGCAGTTTAGCGGACGAGCAGTACTTC	CASSLADEQYF
15	TRBV20-1	many	TRBJ2-3	TRBD2	TGCAGTGCCCTTCTAGCGGGAGGCCCCACAGATACGCAGTATTTT	CSALLAGGPTDTQYF
16	TRBV9	many	TRBJ1-2	-	TGTGCCAGCAGCCCGTATCCCCCTGACAGGCTAGATGGCTACACCTTC	CASSPYPPDRLDGYTF
15	TRBV27	many	TRBJ1-1	-	TGTGCCAGCAGTCTAGCGGGACGGATGAACACTGAAGCTTTCTTT	CASSLAGRMNTEAFF
11	TRBV2	many	TRBJ2-1	-	TGTGCCAGCACCCCCCTGAGTGAGCAGTTCTTC	CASTPLSEQFF
14	TRBV29-1	many	TRBJ1-5	TRBD1	TGCAGCGCCTTGACAGGGTCTAGCAATCAGCCCCAGCATTTT	CSALTGSSNQPQHF
12	TRBV29-1	many	TRBJ2-1	-	TGCAGCTCCCGCGAGTCCTACAATGAGCAGTTCTTC	CSSRESYNEQFF
14	TRBV5-1	many	TRBJ2-3	-	TGCGCCAGCAGCTTGAGATTAGCGGCAGATACGCAGTATTTT	CASSLRLAADTQYF
15	TRBV7-3	-	TRBJ2-7	-	TGTGTCAGCAGCTTTGGACAGGGCGGGAGCTACGAGCAGTACTTC	CVSSFGQGGSYEQYF
16	TRBV10-3	many	TRBJ2-1	-	TGTGCCATCAGTGAAGGTGGAGCCCCCCCGGTTGGGGAGCAGTTCTTC	CAISEGGAPPVGEQFF
14	TRBV5-4	-	TRBJ2-2	-	TGTGCCAGCAGCTCGGACAGATACACCGGGGAGCTGTTTTTT	CASSSDRYTGELFF
19	TRBV11-1	many	TRBJ2-1	TRBD2	TGTGCCAGCAGCTTAAGGGACGGGATAGGGACTAGCGGGAGATCCCAGCAGTTCTTC	CASSLRDGIGTSGRSQQFF
13	TRBV29-1	many	TRBJ1-1	-	TGCAGCGTTGAAGAGTACCGGAACACTGAAGCTTTCTTT	CSVEEYRNTEAFF
12	TRBV7-6	few	TRBJ2-1	-	TGTGCCAGCAGCTTCGGCGCCGTTGAGCAGTTCTTC	CASSFGAVEQFF
13	TRBV24-1	many	TRBJ2-1	-	TGTGCCACCAGTGACCGGCTCTACAATGAGCAGTTCTTC	CATSDRLYNEQFF
12	TRBV29-1	many	TRBJ2-3	-	TGCAGCGGTACAGCGAGCACAGATACGCAGTATTTT	CSGTASTDTQYF